The rows below give T cell receptor beta chains drawn from one sample of a study of memory CD4+ T cells and cytomegalovirus serostatus. The assay was immunoSEQ multiplex PCR, and TCRdb's table has in-frame clones only and misses some. The table records some 50,000 clones, about 80% of them present only once. What was sequenced was memory CD4+ T cells from blood. Source of these receptors: an adult in good health and CMV-seronegative. Each CDR3 is given with its conserved first and last residue. Each record gives: J gene, V gene, clone size, D gene, CDR3 DNA, CDR3 protein. D genes are given only for firm matches. Clone size is shown for a subset of rows, as once, few, many or a class of expanded clone.

J gene: TRBJ1-5
V gene: TRBV30
clone size: few
D gene: -
CDR3 DNA: TGTGCCTGGAGTGGGGGCCTAAGCAATCAGCCCCAGCATTTT
CDR3 protein: CAWSGGLSNQPQHF

J gene: TRBJ2-2
V gene: TRBV7-2
clone size: -
D gene: -
CDR3 DNA: TGTGCCAGCAGCTTAGACCCGGTCGGACAGCCGAACACCGGGGAGCTGTTTTTT
CDR3 protein: CASSLDPVGQPNTGELFF

J gene: TRBJ1-2
V gene: TRBV5-8
clone size: -
D gene: TRBD1
CDR3 DNA: TGTGCCAGCAGCTTGGGACAGGGGTGGATCTATGGCTACACCTTC
CDR3 protein: CASSLGQGWIYGYTF

J gene: TRBJ2-7
V gene: TRBV19
clone size: -
D gene: -
CDR3 DNA: TGTGCCAGTAGGAGGTCGGCGGACTCCTACGAGCAGTACTTC
CDR3 protein: CASRRSADSYEQYF

J gene: TRBJ1-2
V gene: TRBV28
clone size: -
D gene: -
CDR3 DNA: TGTGCCAGCAGTTGGACGGGTCGAACATATGGCTACACCTTC
CDR3 protein: CASSWTGRTYGYTF

J gene: TRBJ2-5
V gene: TRBV7-2
clone size: once
D gene: TRBD1
CDR3 DNA: TGTGCCAGCAGCTTAAGGGGGGGACAGGGAGAGACCCAGTACTTC
CDR3 protein: CASSLRGGQGETQYF

J gene: TRBJ1-5
V gene: TRBV10-3
clone size: -
D gene: TRBD1
CDR3 DNA: TGTGCCATCAGTAGGACAGGGGACAATCAGCCCCAGCATTTT
CDR3 protein: CAISRTGDNQPQHF

J gene: TRBJ2-3
V gene: TRBV7-6
clone size: -
D gene: -
CDR3 DNA: TGTGCCAGCAGCTTACAGGCCGATACGCAGTATTTT
CDR3 protein: CASSLQADTQYF

J gene: TRBJ2-7
V gene: TRBV6-6
clone size: -
D gene: -
CDR3 DNA: TGTGCCAGCAGTTACGGTAACTCCTACGAGCAGTACTTC
CDR3 protein: CASSYGNSYEQYF

J gene: TRBJ1-2
V gene: TRBV19
clone size: -
D gene: -
CDR3 DNA: TGTGCCAGTAGTATGAGCCTCTATGGCTACACCTTC
CDR3 protein: CASSMSLYGYTF

J gene: TRBJ2-3
V gene: TRBV6-5
clone size: -
D gene: -
CDR3 DNA: TGTGCCAGCAGTTTCTCCCCCGGGTGGCCCGATACGCAGTATTTT
CDR3 protein: CASSFSPGWPDTQYF

J gene: TRBJ2-3
V gene: TRBV7-2
clone size: few
D gene: TRBD2
CDR3 DNA: TGTGCCAGCAGCCTTCCGACTAGCGGTTGGGATACGCAGTATTTT
CDR3 protein: CASSLPTSGWDTQYF

J gene: TRBJ2-3
V gene: TRBV5-1
clone size: -
D gene: -
CDR3 DNA: TGCGCCAGCAGATGGGACCGCGATACGCAGTATTTT
CDR3 protein: CASRWDRDTQYF

J gene: TRBJ1-1
V gene: TRBV7-3
clone size: -
D gene: -
CDR3 DNA: TGTGCCAGCAGCGAGGCGGCTAACACTGAAGCTTTCTTT
CDR3 protein: CASSEAANTEAFF

J gene: TRBJ2-1
V gene: TRBV5-1
clone size: -
D gene: -
CDR3 DNA: TGCGCCAGCAGTGCCGCAGGTGGCCCCTACAATGAGCAGTTCTTC
CDR3 protein: CASSAAGGPYNEQFF

J gene: TRBJ2-7
V gene: TRBV5-8
clone size: -
D gene: TRBD1
CDR3 DNA: TGTGCCAGCAGCGGCGGGACAGGGGGGTACGAGCAGTACTTC
CDR3 protein: CASSGGTGGYEQYF

J gene: TRBJ1-1
V gene: TRBV7-2
clone size: -
D gene: -
CDR3 DNA: TGTGCCAGCAGCCAGACGGGGGCTAGAAACACTGAAGCTTTCTTT
CDR3 protein: CASSQTGARNTEAFF

J gene: TRBJ1-1
V gene: TRBV11-2
clone size: few
D gene: -
CDR3 DNA: TGTGCCAGCAGCTTAGAGTGGGGGAACACTGAAGCTTTCTTT
CDR3 protein: CASSLEWGNTEAFF

J gene: TRBJ1-1
V gene: TRBV5-1
clone size: -
D gene: -
CDR3 DNA: TGCGCCAGCAGCTTGGGTGCAGGGGTGGACACTGAAGCTTTCTTT
CDR3 protein: CASSLGAGVDTEAFF

J gene: TRBJ1-1
V gene: TRBV7-6
clone size: few
D gene: -
CDR3 DNA: TGTGCCAGCAGCTTGTCGGTTAACACTGAAGCTTTCTTT
CDR3 protein: CASSLSVNTEAFF

J gene: TRBJ1-2
V gene: TRBV6-1
clone size: -
D gene: TRBD1
CDR3 DNA: TGTGCCAGCAGTGGGACAGGGGTGTTGGTCTATGGTCTTGGCTACACCTTC
CDR3 protein: CASSGTGVLVYGLGYTF

J gene: TRBJ2-3
V gene: TRBV4-3
clone size: -
D gene: TRBD2
CDR3 DNA: TGCGCCAGCAGCCAAATAATAGCGGGGGCCCTCCCAGATACGCAGTATTTT
CDR3 protein: CASSQIIAGALPDTQYF